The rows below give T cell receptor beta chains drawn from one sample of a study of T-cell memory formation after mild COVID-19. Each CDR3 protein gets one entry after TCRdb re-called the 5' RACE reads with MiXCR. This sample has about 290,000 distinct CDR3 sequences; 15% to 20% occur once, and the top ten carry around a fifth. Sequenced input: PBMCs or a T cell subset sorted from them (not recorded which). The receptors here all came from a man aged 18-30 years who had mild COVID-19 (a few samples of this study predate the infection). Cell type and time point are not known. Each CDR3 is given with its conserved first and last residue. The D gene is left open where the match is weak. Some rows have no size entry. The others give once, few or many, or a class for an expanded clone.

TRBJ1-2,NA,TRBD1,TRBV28,CASSLSTGGLGYGYTF,TGTGCCAGCAGTTTATCTACAGGGGGGCTTGGCTATGGCTACACCTTC
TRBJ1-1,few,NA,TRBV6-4,CASSDKENTEAFF,TGTGCCAGCAGTGACAAGGAGAACACTGAAGCTTTCTTT
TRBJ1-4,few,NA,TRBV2,CASSALQPPGEKLFF,TGTGCCAGCAGCGCACTACAGCCGCCTGGTGAAAAACTGTTTTTT
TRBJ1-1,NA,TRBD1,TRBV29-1,CSVDTGQVHTEAFF,TGCAGCGTTGACACGGGACAGGTTCACACTGAAGCTTTCTTT
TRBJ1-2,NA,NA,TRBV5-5,CASSSWQGRDNYGYTF,TGTGCCAGCAGTTCGTGGCAGGGCAGGGATAACTATGGCTACACCTTC
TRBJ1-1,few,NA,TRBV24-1,CATSDFRDTEAFF,TGTGCCACCAGTGATTTTCGCGACACTGAAGCTTTCTTT
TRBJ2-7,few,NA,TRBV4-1,CASSQEKGGGEQYF,TGCGCCAGCAGCCAAGAAAAGGGGGGAGGCGAGCAGTACTTC
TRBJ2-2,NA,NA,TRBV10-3,CAISQPSGTGELFF,TGTGCCATCAGCCAGCCCTCGGGCACCGGGGAGCTGTTTTTT
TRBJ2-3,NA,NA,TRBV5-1,CASSLVGRANTDTQYF,TGCGCCAGCAGCTTGGTAGGTAGGGCCAACACAGATACGCAGTATTTT
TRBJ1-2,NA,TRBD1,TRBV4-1,CASSQAGSLRTGGYGYTF,TGCGCCAGCAGCCAAGCCGGTTCTCTGCGGACAGGGGGGTATGGCTACACCTTC
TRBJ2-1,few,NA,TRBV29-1,CSGELGQMDEQFF,TGCAGCGGCGAGTTAGGCCAAATGGATGAGCAGTTCTTC
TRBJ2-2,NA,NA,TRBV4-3,CASSQEPGIKPGELFF,TGCGCCAGCAGCCAAGAGCCAGGGATAAAGCCCGGGGAGCTGTTTTTT
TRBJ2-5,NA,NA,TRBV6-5,CASSYSTTTLQETQYF,TGTGCCAGCAGTTACTCGACCACTACCCTCCAAGAGACCCAGTACTTC
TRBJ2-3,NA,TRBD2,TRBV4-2,CASSQGGLAGGSADTQYF,TGTGCCAGCAGCCAAGGGGGACTAGCGGGGGGTAGCGCAGATACGCAGTATTTT
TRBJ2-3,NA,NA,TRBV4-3,CASSQEPGAAAQYF,TGCGCCAGCAGCCAAGAGCCGGGGGCCGCTGCGCAGTATTTT
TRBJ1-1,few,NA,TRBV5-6,CASSLAPVNTEAFF,TGTGCCAGCAGCTTGGCCCCCGTGAACACTGAAGCTTTCTTT
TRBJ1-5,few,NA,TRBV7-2,CASSLQGYQPQHF,TGTGCCAGCAGCTTACAGGGGTATCAGCCCCAGCATTTT
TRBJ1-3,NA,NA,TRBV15,CATSRGWQEGDTIYF,TGTGCCACCAGCAGAGGTTGGCAGGAGGGGGACACCATATATTTT
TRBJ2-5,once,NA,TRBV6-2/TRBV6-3,CASSTGTAFGETQYF,TGTGCCAGCAGCACCGGGACCGCCTTTGGAGAGACCCAGTACTTC
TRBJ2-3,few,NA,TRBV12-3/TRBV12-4,CASSPGFSTDTQYF,TGTGCCAGCAGTCCAGGGTTTAGCACAGATACGCAGTATTTT
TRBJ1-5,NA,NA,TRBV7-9,CASSPTGRGQPQHF,TGTGCCAGCAGCCCGACAGGCCGCGGTCAGCCCCAGCATTTT
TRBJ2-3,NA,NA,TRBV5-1,CASRDLPDTQYF,TGCGCCAGCCGTGATCTCCCAGATACGCAGTATTTT
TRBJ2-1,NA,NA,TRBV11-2,CASSSVGAIRRNEQFF,TGTGCCAGCAGCTCAGTGGGGGCCATTCGACGCAATGAGCAGTTCTTC
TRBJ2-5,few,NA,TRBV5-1,CASSLAGSGRETQYF,TGCGCCAGCAGCTTGGCCGGGTCAGGCCGAGAGACCCAGTACTTC
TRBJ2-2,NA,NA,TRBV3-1,CASSQQQHTGELFF,TGTGCCAGCAGCCAACAACAGCACACCGGGGAGCTGTTTTTT
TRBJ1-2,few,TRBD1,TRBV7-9,CASNVLTGTYGYTF,TGTGCCAGCAACGTTCTGACAGGGACCTATGGCTACACCTTC
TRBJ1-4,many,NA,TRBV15,CATSREVLNEKLFF,TGTGCCACCAGCAGGGAGGTGTTAAATGAAAAACTGTTTTTT
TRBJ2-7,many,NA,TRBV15,CATSRVGWGSRYEQYF,TGTGCCACCAGCAGAGTAGGTTGGGGATCTCGGTACGAGCAGTACTTC
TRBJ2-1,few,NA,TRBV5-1,CASSTEGGYNEQFF,TGCGCCAGCAGCACTGAGGGGGGCTACAATGAGCAGTTCTTC
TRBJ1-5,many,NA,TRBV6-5,CASSRGSWSGNQPQHF,TGTGCCAGCAGTAGGGGGTCTTGGAGTGGCAATCAGCCCCAGCATTTT
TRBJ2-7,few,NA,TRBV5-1,CASSFRTGDYEQYF,TGCGCCAGCAGCTTCCGGACCGGGGACTACGAGCAGTACTTC
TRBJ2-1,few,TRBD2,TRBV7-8,CASSFNSGGDSYNEQFF,TGTGCCAGCAGCTTTAATAGCGGGGGGGACTCCTACAATGAGCAGTTCTTC
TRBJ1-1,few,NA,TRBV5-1,CASSLAGGMNTEAFF,TGCGCCAGCAGCTTGGCCGGGGGGATGAACACTGAAGCTTTCTTT
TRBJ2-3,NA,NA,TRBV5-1,CASSPRGSGADTQYF,TGCGCCAGCAGCCCCCGAGGGTCAGGGGCAGATACGCAGTATTTT
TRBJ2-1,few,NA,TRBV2,CARSSVSVYNEQFF,TGTGCCAGAAGCTCGGTTTCGGTCTACAATGAGCAGTTCTTC
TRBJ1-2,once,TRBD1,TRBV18,CASSPDRGGYGYTF,TGTGCCAGCTCACCGGACAGGGGCGGCTATGGCTACACCTTC
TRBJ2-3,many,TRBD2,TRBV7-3,CASSLLAGGSDTQYF,TGTGCCAGCAGCTTATTAGCGGGGGGGTCGGATACGCAGTATTTT
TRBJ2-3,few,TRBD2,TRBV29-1,CSVEDSGGPSDTQYF,TGCAGCGTTGAAGATAGCGGGGGGCCGTCAGATACGCAGTATTTT
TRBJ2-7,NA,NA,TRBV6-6,CASSYDGDPKPYEQYF,TGTGCCAGCAGTTACGATGGGGACCCCAAACCCTACGAGCAGTACTTC
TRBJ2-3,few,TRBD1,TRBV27,CASSLYRGQDTQYF,TGTGCCAGCAGTTTGTACAGGGGGCAAGATACGCAGTATTTT
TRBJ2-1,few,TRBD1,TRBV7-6,CASSFGQGPSHNEQFF,TGTGCCAGCAGCTTTGGACAGGGGCCATCCCACAATGAGCAGTTCTTC
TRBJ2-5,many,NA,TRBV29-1,CSVPGETGTQYF,TGCAGCGTCCCCGGCGAGACAGGGACCCAGTACTTC
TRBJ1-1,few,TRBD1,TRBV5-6,CASSSDRGEYAFF,TGTGCCAGCAGCTCGGACAGGGGAGAATATGCTTTCTTT
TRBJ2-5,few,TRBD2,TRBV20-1,CSARVVAGWETQYF,TGCAGTGCTAGAGTAGTAGCGGGGTGGGAGACCCAGTACTTC
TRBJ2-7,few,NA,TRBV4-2,CASSQDRSYEQYF,TGTGCCAGCAGCCAAGACAGGTCCTACGAGCAGTACTTC
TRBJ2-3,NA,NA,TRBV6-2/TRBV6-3,CASSLGARSTDTQYF,TGTGCCAGCAGTTTGGGGGCCCGGAGCACAGATACGCAGTATTTT
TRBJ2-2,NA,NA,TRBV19,CASSILTGFTGELFF,TGTGCCAGTAGTATCCTAACGGGTTTCACCGGGGAGCTGTTTTTT
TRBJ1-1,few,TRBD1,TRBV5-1,CASSTGTGSMNTEAFF,TGCGCCAGCAGCACCGGGACAGGCTCAATGAACACTGAAGCTTTCTTT
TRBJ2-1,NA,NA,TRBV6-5,CASSRVTGYEQFF,TGTGCCAGCAGTCGCGTGACAGGCTATGAGCAGTTCTTC
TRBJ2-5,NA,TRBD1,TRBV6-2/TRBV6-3,CASSPGTGNRETQYF,TGTGCCAGCAGTCCTGGGACAGGGAACCGGGAGACCCAGTACTTC
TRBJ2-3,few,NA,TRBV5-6,CASSLRLESTDTQYF,TGTGCCAGCAGCTTGAGACTGGAGAGCACAGATACGCAGTATTTT
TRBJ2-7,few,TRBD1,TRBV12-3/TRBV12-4,CASSPQGALYEQYF,TGTGCCAGCAGTCCACAGGGGGCGCTTTACGAGCAGTACTTC
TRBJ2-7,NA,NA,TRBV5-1,CASRGNSVNNEQYF,TGCGCCAGCAGGGGTAATAGCGTTAACAACGAGCAGTACTTC
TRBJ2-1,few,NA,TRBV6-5,CASSYAPVSHEQFF,TGTGCCAGCAGTTACGCTCCCGTTTCCCATGAGCAGTTCTTC
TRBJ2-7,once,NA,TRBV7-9,CASRLFWGASYEQYF,TGTGCCAGCCGCCTGTTCTGGGGAGCGTCCTACGAGCAGTACTTC
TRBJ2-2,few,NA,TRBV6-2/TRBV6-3,CASSPLAEHAGELFF,TGTGCCAGCAGCCCATTAGCGGAGCACGCCGGGGAGCTGTTTTTT
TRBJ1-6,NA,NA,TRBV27,CASSFQDSLLPLHF,TGTGCCAGCAGCTTCCAGGATTCCCTATTACCCCTCCACTTT
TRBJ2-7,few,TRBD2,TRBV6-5,CASLRGEGHYEQYF,TGTGCCAGCCTCCGGGGGGAAGGGCACTACGAGCAGTACTTC
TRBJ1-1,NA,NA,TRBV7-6,CASSLPPGTDNTEAFF,TGTGCCAGCAGCTTACCTCCGGGGACGGATAACACTGAAGCTTTCTTT